The rows below give T cell receptor beta chains drawn from one sample of a study of blood T cell repertoires in COVID-19. Profiled with immunoSEQ multiplex PCR; TCRdb holds only in-frame clones, not every one. The sample has about 200,000 clones; 70% to 90% are singletons. Source material: peripheral blood. These receptors all stem from a woman aged 45-60 years with COVID-19, enrolled during active disease. Each CDR3 is given with its conserved first and last residue. Fields, in order: J gene, clone size, V gene, D gene, CDR3 DNA, CDR3 protein. The D gene is left open where the match is weak. Size is omitted from some rows. Given values are once, few, many or a class for expanded clones.

>TRBJ1-4|once|TRBV4-1|.
TGCGCCAGCAGCCAATCGGGAACTAATGAAAAACTGTTTTTT
CASSQSGTNEKLFF
>TRBJ1-1|.|TRBV5-1|TRBD1
TGCGCCAGCAGCTTGAGGGGACAGGATCCGAACACTGAAGCTTTCTTT
CASSLRGQDPNTEAFF
>TRBJ1-1|.|TRBV4-3|.
TGCGCCAGCAGCCAAGATCGGGTGGGGGCAGGGACTGAAGCTTTCTTT
CASSQDRVGAGTEAFF
>TRBJ2-7|.|TRBV19|TRBD1
TGTGCCAGTAGTGGTCCGACAGGGGGTGGGTACGAGCAGTACTTC
CASSGPTGGGYEQYF
>TRBJ2-1|.|TRBV7-2|TRBD2
TGTGCATCCATGCGGGGGGGGAACAATGAGCAGTTCTTC
CASMRGGNNEQFF
>TRBJ2-1|.|TRBV5-1|TRBD2
TGCGCCAGCAGCTTGAGCGGGGGTCCCCACTTGGAGCAGTTCTTC
CASSLSGGPHLEQFF
>TRBJ2-7|.|TRBV5-6|TRBD2
TGTGCCAGCACTCTTGGGACTAGCGGGGGGGCGTGGACCTACGAGCAGTACTTC
CASTLGTSGGAWTYEQYF
>TRBJ1-2|.|TRBV15|TRBD1
TGTGCCACCAGCAGATTGGGACAGGGCTATGGCTACACCTTC
CATSRLGQGYGYTF
>TRBJ2-1|.|TRBV3-1/TRBV3-2|TRBD1
TGTGCCAGCAGCCAAGTTTATTTCCGGACAGGGGGCTCCCCCAGCTCCTACAATGAGCAGTTCTTC
CASSQVYFRTGGSPSSYNEQFF
>TRBJ1-2|.|TRBV27|.
TGTGCCAGCAGTTTCGGGGGGGGCCTCGTAGGCTACACCTTC
CASSFGGGLVGYTF